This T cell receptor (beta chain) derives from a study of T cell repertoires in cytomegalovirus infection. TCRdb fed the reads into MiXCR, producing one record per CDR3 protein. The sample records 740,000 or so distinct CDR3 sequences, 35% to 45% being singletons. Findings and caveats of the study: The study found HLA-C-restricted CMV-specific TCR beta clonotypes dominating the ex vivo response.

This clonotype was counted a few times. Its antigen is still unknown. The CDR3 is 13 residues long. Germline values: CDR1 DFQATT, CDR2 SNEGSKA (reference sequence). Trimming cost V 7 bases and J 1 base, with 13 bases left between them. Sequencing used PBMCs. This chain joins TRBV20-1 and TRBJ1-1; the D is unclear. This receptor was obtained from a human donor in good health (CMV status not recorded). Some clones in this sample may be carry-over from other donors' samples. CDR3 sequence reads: CSGPRWENTEAFF. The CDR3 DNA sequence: TGCAGTGGCCCGCGATGGGAGAACACTGAAGCTTTCTTT.